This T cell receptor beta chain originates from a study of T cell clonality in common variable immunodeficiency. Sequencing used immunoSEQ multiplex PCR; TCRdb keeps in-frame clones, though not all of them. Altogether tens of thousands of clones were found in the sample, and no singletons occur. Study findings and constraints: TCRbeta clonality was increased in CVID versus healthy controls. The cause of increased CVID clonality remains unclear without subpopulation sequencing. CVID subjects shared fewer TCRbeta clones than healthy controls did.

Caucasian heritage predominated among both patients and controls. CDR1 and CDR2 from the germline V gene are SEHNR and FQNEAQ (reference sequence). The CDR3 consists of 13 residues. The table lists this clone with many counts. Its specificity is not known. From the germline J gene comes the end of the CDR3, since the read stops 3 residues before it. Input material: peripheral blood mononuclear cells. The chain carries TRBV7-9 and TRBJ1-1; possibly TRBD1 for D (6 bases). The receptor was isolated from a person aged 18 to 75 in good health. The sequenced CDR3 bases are TGTGCCAGCAGCCAGACAGGTGCGGTCGAA. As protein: CASSQTGAVE. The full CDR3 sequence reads CASSQTGAVEAFF.